The 23 T cell receptor beta chains below all came from one sample that was sequenced in a study of cytomegalovirus exposure and HLA in healthy donors. PCR employed 60 Vbeta and 13 Jbeta primers. The assay was immunoSEQ multiplex PCR, and TCRdb's table has in-frame clones only and misses some. The sample records roughly 90,000 clones, roughly four fifths being singletons. Sequenced sample: PBMCs. These receptors were taken from a man aged 25 to 45 in good health and CMV-seropositive.

This sequence joins TRBV7-8 and TRBJ1-2; 7 nucleotides line up with TRBD1. The J segment lost 7 bases and the V segment lost 3 bases, leaving 11 bases of the junction unmatched. CDR1 SGHVS and CDR2 FQNEAQ come from the germline V gene. CDR3 length equals 15 residues. The DNA of the CDR3 is TGTGCCAGCAGCTTCTCCCCTACAGGGGCGGTTGGCTACACCTTC. As protein: CASSFSPTGAVGYTF.

This clone was picked up one time. The chain links TRBV15 to TRBJ1-1; 8 positions match TRBD1. The ends lost 5 bases at V and 5 bases at J; junction bases unmatched: 10. CDR1 is LNHNV and CDR2 is YYDKDF in the germline V gene (reference sequence). There are 15 residues in the CDR3. The CDR3 DNA follows: TGTGCCACCAGCGGAAGACAGGGGAAAGTGACTGAAGCTTTCTTT. It encodes CATSGRQGKVTEAFF.

The rearrangement links TRBV5-1 to TRBJ2-5, with a weak D call TRBD2 (5 bases). The J call may be faulty, since TRBJ2-7 better matches the DNA end. Germline CDR1 is SGHRS and CDR2 is YFSETQ. This CDR3 contains 14 residues. CDR3 loop: CASSFRRDSYEQYF. The CDR3 region has the DNA TGCGCCAGCAGCTTTAGACGGGACTCCTACGAGCAGTACTTC.

The chain uses TRBV7-2 and TRBJ1-3; 9 positions agree with TRBD1. V dropped 6 bases and J dropped 4; count of bases not matched to a gene: 13. The CDR3 consists of 17 residues. Germline V gene data show CDR1 as SGHTA and CDR2 as FQGNSA. CDR3 sequence reads: CASSTHAAGTGGNTIYF. CDR3 bases: TGTGCCAGCAGTACCCACGCGGCCGGGACAGGGGGAAACACCATATATTTT.

The chain joins TRBV7-2 to TRBJ2-4; possibly TRBD1 for D (6 bases). Germline CDR1 and CDR2: SGHTA and FQGNSA. CDR3 size: 17 residues. Trimming pared 2 bases from V and 3 bases from J, leaving 17 bases between. Here the CDR3 DNA reads TGTGCCAGCAGCTTAAGTGGGAAGGGGGTTGGCAAAAACATTCAGTACTTC. This sequence encodes CASSLSGKGVGKNIQYF.

The chain uses TRBV6-6 and TRBJ2-7, with D maybe TRBD2 (5 bases). CDR3 length equals 13 residues. Trimming shortened V by 6 bases and J by 2 bases, and 11 bases separated the two germline ends. CDR1 and CDR2 (germline): MNHNY, SVGAGI (reference sequence). CDR3 residues: CASSPDLTYEQYF. CDR3 coding DNA: TGTGCCAGCAGCCCGGACTTGACCTACGAGCAGTACTTC.

CDR3 DNA: TGCGCCAGCAGCTTGGAGGGGGCTGCTGGAAACACCATATATTTT. This encodes CASSLEGAAGNTIYF. This chain links TRBV5-1 with TRBJ1-3; TRBD1 aligns across 7 bases. V gave up 0 bases and J gave up 2 bases; unmatched junction bases: 2. The CDR3 runs to 15 residues. Germline assignment: CDR1 SGHRS and CDR2 YFSETQ.

V gene TRBV27 combines with J gene TRBJ2-5; D not resolved. This CDR3 contains 14 residues. V was trimmed by 5 bases and J by 2 bases, leaving 12 bases between them. Germline-derived CDR1 and CDR2 are MNHEY and SMNVEV (reference sequence). CDR3 sequence (DNA): TGTGCCAGCAGTACTCACCCATCTCAAGAGACCCAGTACTTC. It yields the protein CASSTHPSQETQYF.

This chain connects TRBV19 to TRBJ1-2; TRBD1 matches 8 bases. The CDR3 has 16 amino acids. Germline-derived CDR1 and CDR2 are LNHDA and SQIVND (reference sequence). Trimming took 5 bases from V and 0 from J; bases not matched to a gene: 8. CDR3 loop: CASSPLRDRPNYGYTF. The CDR3 nucleotides read TGTGCCAGTAGTCCACTCCGGGACAGGCCTAACTATGGCTACACCTTC.

The gene calls are TRBV27 and TRBJ2-7; 7 bases fit TRBD2. The CDR3 is 15 residues long. V gave up 6 bases and J gave up 0 bases; unmatched junction bases: 8. Germline V gene lookup returns CDR1 MNHEY and CDR2 SMNVEV (reference sequence). The CDR3 DNA reads as TGTGCCAGCAGCCCAGGACTAGTCAGCTCCTACGAGCAGTACTTC. Protein product: CASSPGLVSSYEQYF.

The chain joins TRBV28 to TRBJ2-7; 11 bases match TRBD1. Germline V lookup: CDR1 MDHEN, CDR2 SYDVKM. Germline trimming cut 4 bases from V and 3 bases from J; bases unmatched to any gene: 14. CDR3 length: 18 residues. The DNA for the CDR3 is TGTGCCAGCAGTTCCAAGGCCCCGGACAGGGGGCAAAACTACGAGCAGTACTTC. Its protein is CASSSKAPDRGQNYEQYF. Looking up the rest from reference TRBV28 and TRBJ2-7 gives the full variable domain: DVKVTQSSRYLVKRTGEKVFLECVQDMDHENMFWYRQDPGLGLRLIYFSYDVKMKEKGDIPEGYSVSREKKERFSLILESASTNQTSMYLCASSSKAPDRGQNYEQYFGPGTRLTVT.

This sequence joins TRBV4-1 and TRBJ2-3; D might be TRBD2 (5 bases). The ends were cut back, 0 bases at V and 0 bases at J, with 10 bases in the middle. Germline V CDR1 and CDR2: MGHRA, YSYEKL. The CDR3 is made up of 16 amino acids. The CDR3 loop is CASSQETRTSTDTQYF. In DNA, the CDR3 is TGCGCCAGCAGCCAAGAAACTAGGACTAGCACAGATACGCAGTATTTT.

The chain has TRBV28 and TRBJ2-1; weak D call: TRBD2 (5 bases). Germline loops: CDR1 MDHEN, CDR2 SYDVKM. Trimming took 5 bases from V and 7 from J, leaving 6 bases between them. The CDR3 spans 11 residues. In nucleotides, the CDR3 is TGTGCCAGCAGTAGCGGAAATGAGCAGTTCTTC. Translated: CASSSGNEQFF.

The chain has TRBV28 and TRBJ2-5; 12 nucleotides align to TRBD2. The CDR3 has 15 residues. The junction had 5 bases not matched to a gene; V was cut back by 4 bases and J by 5 bases. Germline-derived CDR1 and CDR2 are MDHEN and SYDVKM. The CDR3 DNA reads TGTGCCAGCAGTTCCGGACTAGCGGGACGGGAGACCCAGTACTTC. It encodes CASSSGLAGRETQYF.

This chain links TRBV5-6 with TRBJ1-2, with TRBD1 identical over 8 bases. The CDR3 consists of 14 residues. After removal of 4 bases from V and 2 bases from J, the junction contained 4 bases not matched to a gene. Germline CDR1 and CDR2: SGHDT and YYEEEE. The CDR3 region is CASSPGQGNYGYTF. The CDR3 DNA reads TGTGCCAGCAGCCCAGGACAGGGAAACTATGGCTACACCTTC.

J is TRBJ2-6 and V is TRBV18; no definite D call. The germline V and J ends were trimmed by 0 bases and 4 bases, with 13 bases remaining between them. Germline CDR1 is KGHSH and CDR2 is LQKENI. The CDR3 sequence is 17 residues long. The CDR3 is CASSPPVNGRGANVLTF. CDR3 DNA: TGTGCCAGCTCACCACCCGTGAATGGGCGCGGGGCCAACGTCCTGACTTTC.

The chain uses TRBV10-1 and TRBJ2-7, with 13 bases lining up with TRBD2. The CDR3 runs 16 residues. Germline V gene sequence: CDR1 WNHNN, CDR2 SYGVQD (reference sequence). The J segment lost 4 bases and the V segment lost 4 bases, leaving 7 bases of the junction unmatched. The CDR3 is CASSGVTSGRAYEQYF. CDR3 coding DNA: TGCGCCAGCAGTGGAGTAACTAGCGGGAGGGCTTACGAGCAGTACTTC.

This chain links TRBV20-1 with TRBJ2-3; D might be TRBD2 (6 bases). The CDR3 totals 11 residues. The germline V gene encodes CDR1 DFQATT and CDR2 SNEGSKA (reference sequence). V dropped 6 bases and J dropped 6 bases, with 10 bases sitting between them. CDR3 protein: CSASGGDTQYF. The CDR3 nucleotides read TGCAGTGCCAGTGGGGGGGATACGCAGTATTTT.

This clone showed up just once. V usage is TRBV6-5 and J usage is TRBJ2-3; D unresolved. Germline V gene data show CDR1 as MNHEY and CDR2 as SVGAGI. With 6 bases removed from V and 3 bases from J, the gap between germline ends came to 13 bases. There are 14 residues in the CDR3. CDR3 DNA sequence: TGTGCCAGCAGGGTTAGCTGGGTGACAGATACGCAGTATTTT. Translation: CASRVSWVTDTQYF.

V and J are TRBV11-2 and TRBJ2-1; no clear D. Germline lookup yields CDR1 SGHAT and CDR2 FQNNGV. CDR3 length: 14 residues. Trimming removed 4 bases at V and 4 bases at J, with 11 bases between. Here the CDR3 DNA reads TGTGCCAGCAGCTCCGGTATAGAATACAATGAGCAGTTCTTC. Its protein is CASSSGIEYNEQFF.

The J gene is TRBJ2-7, the V gene TRBV19; possibly TRBD1 for D (5 bases). Trimming left V 7 bases short and J 0 bases short, with 10 bases between. This CDR3 has 13 amino acids. The germline V gene has CDR1 LNHDA and CDR2 SQIVND (reference sequence). The CDR3: CASKRQSSYEQYF. CDR3 coding DNA: TGTGCCAGTAAAAGACAGAGCTCCTACGAGCAGTACTTC.

Note on this clone: One end of the junction is discordant with germline, which a read error may explain. J is TRBJ2-5 and V is TRBV12-5; 14 bases fit TRBD2. Germline V gene lookup returns CDR1 LGHNT and CDR2 FRNRAP. The CDR3 is 15 amino acids. This CDR3 is CASGLGLAGEKTQYF. CDR3 nucleotide sequence: TGTGCTAGTGGATTGGGACTAGCGGGAGAGAAGACCCAGTACTTC.

The V call is TRBV4-1, the J call TRBJ2-2, with D perhaps TRBD2 (6 bases). The CDR3 extends over 14 amino acids. CDR1 MGHRA and CDR2 YSYEKL come from the germline V gene. With 4 bases removed from V and 6 bases from J, the gap between germline ends came to 12 bases. The CDR3 loop reads CASSLRDGAGELFF. CDR3 nucleotides: TGCGCCAGCAGCCTGCGGGACGGCGCCGGGGAGCTGTTTTTT.